This TCR beta chain is from a study of CD8+ T cells in alopecia areata (dated by TCRdb to about 2018). About the study as a whole: The study used high-throughput TCRbeta sequencing to examine T cell clonal expansion in alopecia areata, in both the C3H/HeJ mouse model and human patients. In humans, TCRbeta sequencing was performed on scalp tissue and on sorted CD4+ and CD8+ peripheral blood T cells from healthy controls and from patients with patchy or totalis/universalis alopecia areata. RNA was obtained with the PAXgene miRNA kit for fixed scalp, the miRNeasy kit for PBMCs, and the RNeasy kit for mouse skin. Clonality in the scalp was compared among normal scalp (n=4), patchy alopecia areata scalp (n=8), and alopecia totalis/universalis scalp (n=8). TCRbeta CDR3 regions were amplified by immunoSEQ multiplex PCR using 35 Vbeta forward and 13 Jbeta reverse primers.

In the case of this clone: Its binding antigen is unknown. No base qualities exist here, and no much larger clone lies one base off it.

V sheds 1 base and J sheds 0 bases, leaving 10 bases between their ends. The CDR3 runs 15 residues from the cysteine to the phenylalanine. CDR3 DNA only is kept here, 45 bases in frame from base 1. Looking up the germline V gene yields CDR1 MGHRA and CDR2 YSYEKL. The library was produced with the immunoSEQ multiplex PCR assay. RNA was extracted from all samples and reverse transcribed into cDNA, which served as template for TCR sequencing. SuperScript III was used to make first-strand cDNA, primed with a 2:1 mix of oligo-dT and random hexamers. A synthetic immune receptor repertoire was used to measure amplification bias, and any remaining bias was corrected computationally. Turning to the authors' computational methods: Raw reads were preprocessed to remove errors, and CDR3 was defined according to IMGT conventions as the region from the conserved cysteine to phenylalanine. Clonality was computed as 1 minus the Shannon entropy, with the entropy normalized by log2 of the number of productive unique TCRs. Whether each scalp clone was CD4 or CD8 was inferred by checking scalp TCRbeta sequences against the CD4 and CD8 repertoires from sorted blood. The table was pulled from immuneACCESS by TCRdb, which kept in-frame rearrangements only. Such tables lose some clones; where checked, under half of the loss comes from unresolved V genes, and the rest has no known cause. V, J and clone size derive from that table, while D and trimming were established from the DNA sequence. The sample data list approximately 98,000 clones, and about 50% of these were observed just once. The top ten hold approximately 23% of the sample.

Lesional scalp punch biopsies and peripheral blood were obtained from alopecia areata patients. PBMCs were isolated by density centrifugation and stained for CD3, CD4 and CD8, after which CD4+ and CD8+ T cells were sorted on a FACSAria. As part of a multicenter biomarker study, untreated alopecia areata patients were recruited. For five or six biomarker-study patients, blood CD8+ T cells were further sorted into NKG2D-low and NKG2D-high fractions. Paper-wide results and their limitations: Resident alphabeta T cells in normal human skin are also sequenced, complicating scalp TCR repertoire analysis, unlike mouse skin dominated by gammadelta T cells. Shared TCR sequences between patients were less evident than in mice, which may be partly attributable to HLA diversity in the patient population. Higher clonality and more expanded CD8+ clones were observed in lesional scalp than in normal scalp, particularly in alopecia totalis/universalis, a finding suggestive of antigenic drive.

The sequenced sample consisted of NKG2D-low CD8+ T cells sorted from blood. What this sample's cell subset or site label stands for: sorted CD8+ NKG2D-low blood T cells. The V and J genes are TRBV4-1 and TRBJ2-7; the D gene is perhaps TRBD1, from 6 matching bases. The sequence was collected from a human donor with alopecia areata. The sequenced DNA is TGCGCCAGCAGCCAAGGGGGACACAGCTCCTACGAGCAGTACTTC. Its coded protein is CASSQGGHSSYEQYF.